The clone carrying this T cell receptor (beta chain) was counted many times. Its antigen remains unidentified. RNA transcripts served as the template for amplifying TCR beta CDR3 regions. TCR CDR3 underwent first-round RT-PCR with the HTBI primer set. TCRdb re-called the multiplex PCR reads through MiXCR, storing one row per CDR3 protein. This table has over 300,000 distinct CDR3 sequences, approximately 14% appearing once. This record comes from a study of T cells in Graves' hyperthyroidism and ophthalmopathy. V lost 8 bases, J lost 1 base, and 8 bases lay in between. This CDR3 is 12 amino acids long. The germline gives CDR1 MNHNS, CDR2 SASEGT. Study findings and constraints: In validation, the model predicted ophthalmopathy. These predictions came a median approximately 6.5 months before onset.

The sample consisted of blood. The chain uses TRBV6-1 and TRBJ2-5, with D perhaps TRBD1 (5 bases). The receptor's source is a woman aged 60-75 years with Graves' hyperthyroidism. This CDR3 reads CASSRGQETQYF. The CDR3 DNA reads TGTGCCAGCTCAAGGGGCCAAGAGACCCAGTACTTC.